The 16 T cell receptor beta chains below come from one sample, sequenced in a study of cytomegalovirus exposure and HLA in healthy donors. Primers: 60 Vbeta forward and 13 Jbeta reverse. Measured with immunoSEQ multiplex PCR; TCRdb has only the in-frame clones, and not every one. The top ten clones hold more than 2% of a sample with about 170,000 clones, roughly 79% of them seen once. Sequencing was done on a sample of PBMCs. All receptors come from a woman aged 25 to 45 in good health and CMV-seropositive.

This clone was recorded a few times. CDR3 residues: CAWSGEGVLSSYEQYF. The CDR3, as DNA: TGTGCCTGGAGTGGGGAAGGGGTACTCTCCTCCTACGAGCAGTACTTC. V usage is TRBV30 and J usage is TRBJ2-7; possibly TRBD1 for D (5 bases). Germline assignment: CDR1 GTSNPN and CDR2 SVGIG (reference sequence). The CDR3 sequence is 16 residues long. V was clipped by 1 base and J by 0 bases, with 16 bases between them.

This chain links TRBV4-1 with TRBJ2-3, with a weak D call TRBD2 (6 bases). Germline assignment: CDR1 MGHRA and CDR2 YSYEKL. The ends were cut back, 4 bases at V and 4 bases at J, with 15 bases in the middle. The CDR3 totals 15 residues. The CDR3 region is CASSRGGMEPDTQYF. DNA of the CDR3: TGCGCCAGCAGCCGAGGCGGGATGGAACCAGATACGCAGTATTTT.

The chain combines TRBV7-9 with TRBJ1-5; D not resolved. Trimming shortened V by 1 base and J by 5 bases, and 9 bases separated the two germline ends. This CDR3 has 14 residues. Germline V gives CDR1 SEHNR, CDR2 FQNEAQ (reference sequence). The DNA for the CDR3 is TGTGCCAGCAGCTTAGGGTCACAAGATCAGCCCCAGCATTTT. Protein product: CASSLGSQDQPQHF.

This chain joins TRBV18 and TRBJ2-3; 9 bases align to TRBD1. Germline CDR1 and CDR2: KGHSH and LQKENI. The V gene end was trimmed by 3 bases and the J gene end by 5 bases; junction bases not matched to a gene: 3. The CDR3 extends over 14 amino acids. CDR3 DNA: TGTGCCAGCTCACCCTTGGACAGGGGAGATACGCAGTATTTT. This codes for CASSPLDRGDTQYF.

This clone was picked up one time. The chain uses TRBV30 and TRBJ1-2; a possible D gene is TRBD1 (5 bases). The CDR3 consists of 14 residues. V lost 3 bases, J lost 8 bases, and 19 bases lay in between. CDR1 GTSNPN and CDR2 SVGIG come from the germline V gene (reference sequence). The CDR3 DNA reads as TGTGCCTGGAGAGCCTCAGGGTTTCTCGGGGGCTACACCTTC. Translated: CAWRASGFLGGYTF.

The chain uses TRBV7-9 and TRBJ1-6, with no clear D. The germline CDR1 and CDR2 sequences are SEHNR and FQNEAQ (reference sequence). The CDR3 is made up of 12 amino acids. V was clipped by 1 base and J by 11 bases, with 6 bases between them. The CDR3 here is CASSLDLPPLHF. The CDR3 region has the DNA TGTGCCAGCAGCTTAGATCTCCCACCCCTCCACTTT.

In its sample, this clone was seen a few times. J is TRBJ2-5 and V is TRBV27; D unclear. The J call may be mistaken, given a closer DNA end match to TRBJ2-7. This CDR3 comprises 13 residues. Germline lookup yields CDR1 MNHEY and CDR2 SMNVEV (reference sequence). The CDR3 protein is CASSPLGLFEQYF. The CDR3, as DNA: TGTGCCAGCAGTCCCCTAGGCCTTTTCGAGCAGTACTTC.

Concerning this clone: The sample carries other DNA sequences with the same CDR3. The J gene is TRBJ2-3, the V gene TRBV6-5, with D possibly being TRBD1 (5 bases). This CDR3 spans 14 amino acids. Per germline, CDR1 MNHEY and CDR2 SVGAGI. Trimming took off 2 bases at V and 0 bases at J, with 6 bases between the two ends. CDR3 sequence reads: CASSYGASTDTQYF. The DNA of the CDR3 is TGTGCCAGCAGTTACGGGGCCAGCACAGATACGCAGTATTTT.

This clone was picked up one time. The chain combines TRBV4-3 with TRBJ2-7, with 7 bases that match TRBD2. The CDR3 extends over 16 amino acids. Germline V gene sequence: CDR1 LGHNA, CDR2 YSLEER. V was pared by 0 bases and J by 3 bases, with 8 bases of the junction left unmatched. The CDR3 spells CASSQDFPGGSYEQYF. CDR3 sequence (DNA): TGCGCCAGCAGCCAAGATTTCCCGGGAGGAAGCTACGAGCAGTACTTC.

As to this clone: Compared with germline, one end of the junction differs, possibly owing to a read error. The chain employs TRBV7-8 and TRBJ1-2; tentatively, D is TRBD1 (5 bases). The CDR3 sequence is 13 residues long. CDR1 SGHVS and CDR2 FQNEAQ come from the germline V gene. The CDR3 reads CASSSGGGYDYTF. DNA for the CDR3: TGTGCCAGCAGCTCTGGGGGGGGTTATGACTACACCTTC.

The chain has TRBV15 and TRBJ1-1; D may be TRBD1 (5 bases). The CDR3 is 14 amino acids. V gave up 0 bases and J gave up 1 base, with 6 bases separating them. Germline assignment: CDR1 LNHNV and CDR2 YYDKDF (reference sequence). The CDR3 loop reads CATSRDQGNTEAFF. In nucleotides, the CDR3 is TGTGCCACCAGCAGAGACCAGGGGAACACTGAAGCTTTCTTT.

This clone turned up a few times. This rearrangement joins TRBV6-1 to TRBJ1-1, with 7 bases matching TRBD1. The CDR3 is 14 amino acids. Losses at the gene ends were 5 bases for V and 2 bases for J; bases not matched to a gene: 5. CDR1 and CDR2 (germline): MNHNS, SASEGT. This CDR3 is CASSQQGHNTEAFF. In DNA form, the CDR3 reads TGTGCCAGCAGTCAACAGGGGCACAACACTGAAGCTTTCTTT.

V and J are TRBV5-3 and TRBJ2-7, with 11 bases aligning to TRBD1. TRBV5-3 is an ORF for which the function is uncertain. The CDR3 spans 15 residues. V shed 3 bases and J 6 bases; nucleotides not matched to a gene: 8. CDR3 loop: CARSSEGQGACEQYF. The CDR3 bases are TGTGCCAGAAGCTCGGAAGGACAGGGGGCTTGCGAGCAGTACTTC.

CDR3 coding DNA: TGTGCCAGCAGTTTATACACTACCGTAGCGGGGGGGCCCACAGATACGCAGTATTTT. Translated: CASSLYTTVAGGPTDTQYF. The chain couples TRBV28 to TRBJ2-3, with 11 positions matching TRBD2. This CDR3 has 19 amino acids. From germline, CDR1 is MDHEN and CDR2 SYDVKM. V lost 1 base to trimming and J lost 2 bases; unmatched junction nucleotides: 11. The whole variable domain, filled in from reference TRBV28 and TRBJ2-3, reads DVKVTQSSRYLVKRTGEKVFLECVQDMDHENMFWYRQDPGLGLRLIYFSYDVKMKEKGDIPEGYSVSREKKERFSLILESASTNQTSMYLCASSLYTTVAGGPTDTQYFGPGTRLTVL.

This chain connects TRBV5-1 to TRBJ2-3, with 7 bases matching TRBD1. V lost 4 bases to trimming and J lost 0 bases; unmatched junction nucleotides: 8. Germline V gene data show CDR1 as SGHRS and CDR2 as YFSETQ. This CDR3 has 16 amino acids. The CDR3 DNA follows: TGCGCCAGCAGCCGCTCGTTGGGACAGAGCACAGATACGCAGTATTTT. It codes for CASSRSLGQSTDTQYF.

The chain combines TRBV5-3 with TRBJ2-1; 9 bases match TRBD1. TRBV5-3 is designated an ORF whose function remains uncertain. V trimming: 4 bases; J trimming: 4 bases; junction bases outside the gene matches: 18. The CDR3 is 19 amino acids. Here the CDR3 DNA reads TGTGCCAGAAGCATTCGGACAGGGGAGCTTAGGAAGGTTTACAATGAGCAGTTCTTC. Translated: CARSIRTGELRKVYNEQFF.